The clone carrying this TCR beta chain was recorded at least ten times. Antigen unknown. Germline V lookup: CDR1 LGHDT, CDR2 YNNKEL (reference sequence). CDR3 length equals 12 residues. V dropped 5 bases and J dropped 10 bases, with 13 bases sitting between them. This entry is derived from a study of T cells in Graves' hyperthyroidism and ophthalmopathy. Regarding the study as a whole: For ophthalmopathy, model prediction preceded onset by a median 6.5 months.

Researchers amplified the TCR beta CDR3 regions from RNA transcripts. Primed by the HTBI set, a first-round RT-PCR was run on the TCR CDR3. TCRdb re-analysed the multiplex PCR reads in MiXCR, keeping a single row per CDR3 protein. The table records 400,000 to 550,000 distinct CDR3 sequences, around 14% of them present only once. The patients, who ranged from 18 to 65 in age, presented with newly diagnosed hyperthyroidism lasting under 2 months. This sequence joins TRBV3-1 and TRBJ2-3; tentative D call: TRBD1 (6 bases). The sequenced sample consisted of blood. This receptor was obtained from a woman aged 18-29 years with Graves' hyperthyroidism. The chain's CDR3 is CASSVRGGSQYF. The CDR3 DNA is TGTGCCAGCAGCGTCAGGGGTGGTTCGCAGTATTTT.